The 17 T cell receptor beta chains below were found in one sample sequenced in a study of T-cell memory formation after mild COVID-19. TCRdb redid the calling of the 5' RACE reads with MiXCR, one entry per CDR3 protein. The table includes a few hundred thousand distinct CDR3 sequences, 13% to 15% detected once. Sequences were obtained from PBMCs or a T cell subset sorted from them (not recorded which). These receptors were collected from a man aged 18 to 30 who had mild COVID-19 (a few samples of this study predate the infection). Cell type and time point are not known.

The chain combines TRBV4-3 with TRBJ1-5; TRBD1 aligns across 9 bases. The V segment lost 0 bases and the J segment 1 base; nucleotides outside the gene matches: 1. This CDR3 is 16 amino acids long. Germline loops: CDR1 LGHNA, CDR2 YSLEER. In DNA form, the CDR3 reads TGCGCCAGCAGCCAAGATGACAGGGGGAGCAATCAGCCCCAGCATTTT. This encodes CASSQDDRGSNQPQHF.

The sample holds a few counts of this clonotype. The DNA of the CDR3 is TGTGCCAGCAGTTACCAGGGTCGAGCCGGGGAGCTGTTTTTT. It is translated as CASSYQGRAGELFF. The chain links TRBV6-5 to TRBJ2-2; a weak D match, TRBD1 (5 bases). The germline CDR1 and CDR2 sequences are MNHEY and SVGAGI. V was shortened by 2 bases and J by 6 bases, with 10 bases between the two germline ends. The CDR3 has 14 residues.

This chain uses TRBV6-2 or TRBV6-3 with TRBJ2-1, with D unresolved. With 1 base removed from V and 4 bases from J, the gap between germline ends came to 8 bases. This CDR3 comprises 14 residues. CDR1 is MNHEY, CDR2 SVGEGT, per germline. The CDR3 sequence is CASSYWVLYNEQFF. DNA for the CDR3: TGTGCCAGCAGTTACTGGGTCTTGTACAATGAGCAGTTCTTC.

The sample holds a few counts of this clonotype. The chain employs TRBV27 and TRBJ1-1, with a weak D call TRBD1 (5 bases). V was cut by 2 bases and J by 11 bases, with 15 bases left in between. The CDR3 runs 13 residues. Per the germline V gene, CDR1 is MNHEY and CDR2 is SMNVEV (reference sequence). The chain's CDR3 is CASSLRGVEMAFF. CDR3 nucleotide sequence: TGTGCCAGCAGTTTAAGAGGGGTTGAAATGGCTTTCTTT.

The CDR3 loop is CASSLEIVQINQPQHF. As DNA, the CDR3 is TGTGCCAGCAGCTTGGAAATTGTACAGATTAATCAGCCCCAGCATTTT. V usage is TRBV5-5 and J usage is TRBJ1-5; no firm D call. This CDR3 comprises 16 residues. Germline CDR1 is SGHKS and CDR2 is YYEKEE (reference sequence). V gave up 0 bases and J gave up 4 bases, with 14 bases separating them.

A few counts support this clonotype. The rearrangement links TRBV6-2 or TRBV6-3 to TRBJ2-5; 8 bases map to TRBD2. CDR3 length: 17 residues. After removal of 2 bases from V and 4 bases from J, the junction contained 12 bases not matched to a gene. The germline V gene has CDR1 MNHEY and CDR2 SVGEGT. CDR3 loop: CASSYGSGGAWGETQYF. The DNA for the CDR3 is TGTGCCAGCAGTTACGGGAGCGGGGGCGCGTGGGGAGAGACCCAGTACTTC.

This clonotype was observed at least ten times. The J gene is TRBJ2-6, the V gene TRBV12-3 or TRBV12-4, with D unclear. The CDR3 is made up of 14 amino acids. Trimming removed 2 bases at V and 0 bases at J, with 2 bases between. This CDR3 is CASSLLSGANVLTF. CDR3 nucleotides: TGTGCCAGCAGTTTACTCTCTGGGGCCAACGTCCTGACTTTC.

This clonotype was recorded a few times. The V and J genes are TRBV7-9 and TRBJ2-7; 8 nucleotides line up with TRBD1. The germline V gene has CDR1 SEHNR and CDR2 FQNEAQ (reference sequence). The CDR3 has 16 residues. The ends lost 1 base at V and 0 bases at J; junction bases unmatched: 5. The CDR3 DNA is TGTGCCAGCAGCTTAGGAAGACAGGGGAGCTCCTACGAGCAGTACTTC. This codes for CASSLGRQGSSYEQYF.

A few counts support this clonotype. The rearrangement uses TRBV20-1 and TRBJ2-2; 9 bases map to TRBD1. The CDR3 is made up of 14 amino acids. With V trimmed by 3 bases and J by 5 bases, 4 bases remained unmatched. CDR1 is DFQATT, CDR2 SNEGSKA, per germline (reference sequence). The CDR3 loop reads CSASGTGQTGELFF. The DNA of the CDR3 is TGCAGTGCTAGCGGGACAGGGCAAACCGGGGAGCTGTTTTTT.

This clonotype was recorded many times. The J gene is TRBJ2-5, the V gene TRBV12-3 or TRBV12-4, with TRBD1 matching over 7 bases. J was trimmed by 1 base and V by 7 bases; bases with no gene match: 3. The CDR3 spans 13 residues. In nucleotides, the CDR3 is TGTGCCAGCATCAGGACAGGCCAAGAGACCCAGTACTTC. Its protein product is CASIRTGQETQYF.

This clonotype was observed a few times. The V gene is TRBV10-2, the J gene TRBJ2-7; no definite D call. Germline values: CDR1 WSHSY, CDR2 SAAADI. Trimming took off 5 bases at V and 0 bases at J, with 11 bases between the two ends. This CDR3 is built from 14 residues. The CDR3 nucleotides are TGCGCCAGCAGTTACACGGACGGCTCCTACGAGCAGTACTTC. Amino acids: CASSYTDGSYEQYF.

The sample holds one count of this clonotype. V is TRBV11-1 and J is TRBJ2-5, with 12 bases that match TRBD2. J lost 5 bases, V lost 5 bases, and 12 bases had no gene match. The CDR3 runs to 17 residues. CDR1 and CDR2 (germline): SGHAT, FQDESV (reference sequence). This CDR3 is CASSPRLAGAGGETQYF. CDR3 DNA: TGTGCCAGCAGCCCTAGACTAGCGGGGGCCGGCGGGGAGACCCAGTACTTC.

This clonotype was observed a handful of times. This chain joins TRBV7-2 and TRBJ2-3; 12 bases are a match to TRBD2. The ends lost 8 bases at V and 6 bases at J; junction bases unmatched: 12. CDR3 length: 16 amino acids. The germline V gene encodes CDR1 SGHTA and CDR2 FQGNSA. The CDR3 protein is CASAPLAGGRVDTQYF. In DNA form, the CDR3 reads TGTGCCAGCGCACCTCTAGCGGGGGGGAGGGTCGATACGCAGTATTTT.

This clonotype was observed a few times. V and J are TRBV25-1 and TRBJ2-2, with 9 bases lining up with TRBD1. V gave up 6 bases and J gave up 1 base; unmatched junction bases: 6. The CDR3 has 16 residues. Germline CDR1 is MGHDK and CDR2 is SYGVNS. DNA for the CDR3: TGTGCCAGCAGAGCGGACAGGGGCGAGAACACCGGGGAGCTGTTTTTT. Translated: CASRADRGENTGELFF.

This rearrangement joins TRBV6-5 to TRBJ2-1; 10 positions agree with TRBD2. Trimming took 4 bases from V and 5 from J; bases not matched to a gene: 14. The CDR3 totals 18 residues. Germline lookup yields CDR1 MNHEY and CDR2 SVGAGI. The CDR3 DNA sequence: TGTGCCAGCAGTTGGAAACTCTCCGGGACTAGCGAACACAATGAGCAGTTCTTC. This translates into CASSWKLSGTSEHNEQFF.

This clonotype was detected many times. J is TRBJ2-5 and V is TRBV7-3; D is ambiguous. Trimming took off 5 bases at V and 5 bases at J, with 15 bases between the two ends. This CDR3 comprises 14 residues. CDR1 SGHTA and CDR2 FQGTGA come from the germline V gene. The CDR3 loop is CASSQNPGTETQYF. CDR3 DNA sequence: TGTGCCAGCAGCCAAAACCCGGGTACGGAGACCCAGTACTTC.

CDR3 region: CASSVGTDNQPQHF. In DNA, the CDR3 is TGTGCCAGCAGTGTCGGGACGGACAATCAGCCCCAGCATTTT. The gene calls are TRBV6-2 or TRBV6-3 and TRBJ1-5; D is perhaps TRBD1 (5 bases). CDR1 and CDR2 from the germline V gene are MNHEY and SVGEGT. This CDR3 region has 14 residues. Trimming pared 5 bases from V and 3 bases from J, leaving 11 bases between.